The present T cell receptor (beta chain) was sequenced within a study of technical replicates of blood from a few donors (dated by TCRdb to 2016 to 2017). The library was made by the immunoSEQ multiplex PCR assay. TCRdb's version of the immuneACCESS table is confined to in-frame rearrangements and falls short of the full clone set. An unresolved V gene accounts for under half of the shortfall where checked; the remainder is of unknown origin. Within this sample are approximately 70,000 clones, with roughly 94% of them counted one time only. Roughly 0.37% of the sample rests with the top ten. This clone was counted once. Its antigen has not been determined. Qualities for individual bases were not recorded, and no much larger clone is one base off. The sequence was obtained from a human donor in good health. Sequencing was performed on T cells isolated from PBMCs.

CDR3 sequence: CASSELWGVSRELFF. The base sequence is TGTGCCAGCAGTGAGTTATGGGGCGTTAGCCGGGAGCTGTTTTTT. The V and J genes are TRBV2 and TRBJ2-2; TRBD1 is perhaps the D gene, given 5 matching bases. Based on the germline V gene, the CDR1 and CDR2 sequences are SNHLY and FYNNEI. Taken from cysteine to phenylalanine, the CDR3 has 15 residues. Only the CDR3 region is kept as DNA, spanning 45 bases read in frame from base 1. The V end loses 3 bases and the J end loses 9 bases, and a stretch of 17 bases separates them. Where the CDR3 stops, the reference TRBV2 and TRBJ2-2 genes take over; the full variable domain is EPEVTQTPSHQVTQMGQEVILRCVPISNHLYFYWYRQILGQKVEFLVSFYNNEISEKSEIFDDQFSVERPDGSNFTLKIRSTKLEDSAMYFCASSELWGVSRELFFGEGSRLTVL.